This paragraph covers one T cell receptor (beta chain) sequence. This clone was counted only a few times. Its target antigen remains unknown. Within one base of it there is no much larger clone, and no base qualities were kept. Other DNA sequences from this sample encode an identical CDR3 as well. This entry is derived from a study of blood T cell repertoires in COVID-19 (dated by TCRdb to 2020 to 2021). General notes on the study: Collaborator samples came from the United States, Italy and Spain and covered acute and convalescent phases of COVID-19. Nearly every sample came with metadata listing a de-identified subject ID, COVID-19 status, age in years and sex. Samples came from the ongoing ImmuneRACE study (first 160 participants) plus 1,254 subjects from 6 global collaborators. The prospective study material was composed of cDNA or gDNA derived from T cells, B-cell-depleted T cells, or PBMCs. Where HLA class I and class II types were available, the types were taken from metadata supplied by the sample provider, not from assay-based typing. The repertoires were released in a freely available public database meant as a resource for research on the immune response to SARS-CoV-2. The dataset comprised deeply sampled blood TCRbeta repertoires from subjects exposed to, actively infected with, or recovered from COVID-19.

TCRbeta CDR3 regions were amplified from genomic DNA using the immunoSEQ Assay, a bias-controlled multiplex PCR. The original methods were these. Within the assay, amplification of reference gene primers was used to estimate how many nucleated cells each sample contained. To quantify the absolute abundance of each unique TCRbeta CDR3 rearrangement, sequence reads were collapsed and filtered. For each sample, productive Simpson clonality was calculated as the square root of Simpson's diversity index over productive rearrangements. Drawn from immuneACCESS, this table holds only the in-frame rearrangements with V and J called that TCRdb kept. Clones are partly lost; checked studies trace under half to an unresolved V gene and leave the rest unexplained. That table is the source of V, J and clone size, and D and trimming were worked out from the DNA. This sample gives some 200,000 clones in total; roughly 85% of them show up just once. Of the sample, 3% to 4.5% falls within the top ten clones.

Study-level results and caveats: Clinical and demographic metadata were provided uncurated, with the amount varying by source and participant.

Inclusive of the bounding cysteine and phenylalanine, the CDR3 is 13 residues long. Only CDR3 DNA is held: 39 bases, read in frame from base 1. Trimming costs V 5 bases and J 8 bases, and their ends lie 15 bases apart. CDR1 MNHEY and CDR2 SVGAGI are derived from the germline V gene. In the prospective study, participants were about 18 to 95 years old, resided in approximately 22 geographic areas of the United States, and were enrolled through a virtual design. Cohort assignment in the prospective study relied on participant-reported clinical history from a screening survey and a study questionnaire. In the prospective study, whole blood, serum and a nasopharyngeal or oropharyngeal swab were collected from each participant by mobile phlebotomists. Prospective study participants could optionally give additional blood draws and questionnaires over an approximately 2-month period. Before DNA extraction, blood samples from the prospective study were shipped at room temperature or frozen.

Rearrangement joined TRBV6-5 to TRBJ1-2; TRBD1 might be the D gene, on 6 matching bases. The receptor was derived from a woman aged 40 to 50 with acute COVID-19. The sequenced material came from PBMCs or T cells enriched from blood (not recorded which). CDR3 loop: CASSPDGGRGYTF. The bases read TGTGCCAGCAGTCCCGACGGGGGGCGCGGCTACACCTTC.